This T cell receptor (beta chain) was recovered during a study of lymphopenia after photon versus proton radiotherapy (dated by TCRdb to between 2018 and 2020). For the wider study: The study compared the immunological effects of photon versus proton radiation therapy in patients with gastrointestinal tumors who developed high-grade lymphopenia. The cohort comprised about 20 patients with gastrointestinal tumors who received either photon or proton therapy and then developed lymphopenia. The study was designed to characterize how the impact on the immune system differs between the two radiation modalities.

The library was obtained by the immunoSEQ multiplex PCR assay. T cell repertoires were profiled by deep sequencing of rearranged TCR beta loci, alongside multiparametric flow cytometry. Held by TCRdb, this immuneACCESS table contains in-frame sequences only and omits some clones. Under half of the omission traces to an unresolved V gene where checked; the cause of the rest is unknown. Counted in this sample were about 53,000 clones; around 88% of them appeared once. The leading ten clones occupy less than 30% of the sample. Results and caveats for the whole study, not just this receptor: The survival association was assessed only in patients who died, and the authors presented better survival with proton therapy as a possibility rather than a demonstrated result. Across the cohort, an inverse correlation was found between a larger post-nadir drop in TCR diversity and overall survival time among patients who died. Once the lymphocyte count had reached its nadir, the repertoires of photon-treated patients showed oligoclonal expansion, particularly of CD8+ Temra cells, and this expansion drove the decline in diversity. During treatment, patients who received photon therapy lost naive T cells and TCR diversity and gained effector/memory populations, whereas patients who received proton therapy remained relatively stable.

Concerning this clone: The antigen it recognizes is unknown. No base-level quality is on record; no much larger clone is a single base apart.

The V and J ends are trimmed by 3 bases and 3 bases, leaving 14 bases between them. From the cysteine up to the phenylalanine, the CDR3 has a length of 15 residues. Just the 45-base CDR3 DNA is kept, in frame starting at base 1. CDR1 LNHDA and CDR2 SQIVND were looked up in the germline V gene (reference sequence). This clonotype was sampled from a man between 45 and 60 years old with gastric cancer. The sequencing used peripheral blood, collected from a patient treated with photon-based radiotherapy. The receptor chain draws on TRBV19 and TRBJ1-2, with the identity of the D gene unclear. The DNA sequence reads TGTGCCAGTAGTATGCAGGCACCGGGAGACTATGGCTACACCTTC. This codes for CASSMQAPGDYGYTF.